Sequencing of this T cell receptor (beta chain) was carried out in a study of T cell responses to AZD1222 COVID-19 vaccine. Whole-study findings and limits: Repertoire sampling occurred only after the peak T cell response. Spike was spanned by vaccine-associated CD4 TCRs, with dominance at 160-218 and 743-854. Nearly half of spike-specific TCRs reportedly go after variant regions that carry no mutations.

The repertoire was sequenced with immunoSEQ multiplex PCR; TCRdb's copy has only in-frame clones and lacks some. The sample lists about 140,000 clones, 75% to 95% occurring once. A word on this clone: Its target is not known.

This CDR3 is built from 14 residues. V was clipped by 1 base and J by 3 bases; unmatched bases: 6. Germline V lookup: CDR1 GTSNPN, CDR2 SVGIG (reference sequence). This sequence joins TRBV30 and TRBJ2-7, with TRBD2 matching over 7 bases. The receptor comes from an adult in good health. This sample comprised peripheral blood, obtained on day 0 of AZD1222 vaccination. This CDR3 is CAWSESGAIYEQYF. The CDR3 DNA follows: TGTGCCTGGAGTGAGAGCGGGGCCATCTACGAGCAGTACTTC.